These 15 T cell receptor beta chains were sequenced from one sample in a study of blood T cells in healthy people across ages. A sample-barcoded 5' primer and a J-beta primer mix were used in a second PCR of roughly 7 to 11 cycles. TCRdb called the 5' RACE reads again in MiXCR, with one record for every CDR3 protein. The sample carries fewer than 750,000 distinct CDR3 sequences, around 48% recorded once. The material sequenced was blood. The receptor set was obtained from an elderly man in good health.

This clonotype was counted only a few times. The chain recombines TRBV13 with TRBJ2-7, with D possibly matching TRBD2 (6 bases). This CDR3 is built from 15 residues. Germline lookup yields CDR1 PRHDT and CDR2 FYEKMQ (reference sequence). Deletions cut 2 bases from V and 1 base from J, with 12 bases between. The CDR3, as DNA: TGTGCCAGCAGCTTACGCGCTAGCGTGTCCTACGAGCAGTACTTC. Translating gives CASSLRASVSYEQYF.

The rearrangement joins TRBV29-1 to TRBJ1-1; 11 positions agree with TRBD1. The CDR3 is made up of 17 amino acids. V shed 7 bases and J 2 bases; nucleotides not matched to a gene: 15. Germline V gene lookup returns CDR1 SQVTM and CDR2 ANQGSEA. CDR3 sequence reads: CSAHLAPGQGVNTEAFF. For the CDR3, the DNA is TGCAGCGCCCATTTAGCCCCGGGACAGGGGGTTAACACTGAAGCTTTCTTT.

There are a few counts of this clonotype. The gene calls are TRBV11-1 and TRBJ2-4; D might be TRBD2 (5 bases). The CDR3 spans 14 residues. Looked up from germline, CDR1 is SGHAT and CDR2 is FQDESV (reference sequence). The germline V and J ends were trimmed by 3 bases and 9 bases, with 15 bases remaining between them. CDR3 in amino acids: CASSFTAPAGIQYF. The CDR3 DNA reads TGTGCCAGCAGCTTTACTGCTCCCGCGGGCATTCAGTACTTC.

The CDR3 DNA reads TGTGCCATCAGTGGGCCAGGGGACTACGAGCAGTACTTC. This codes for CAISGPGDYEQYF. The chain carries TRBV10-3 and TRBJ2-7, with a possible D match to TRBD1 (6 bases). V shed 4 bases and J shed 3 bases, with 10 bases lying between them. The CDR3 sequence is 13 residues long. Germline lookup yields CDR1 ENHRY and CDR2 SYGVKD.

Turning to this clonotype: With a much larger clone just one base away, this may be a read error. V is TRBV6-6 and J is TRBJ2-3; D unresolved. This CDR3 comprises 11 residues. From germline, CDR1 is MNHNY and CDR2 SVGAGI (reference sequence). The CDR3: CACSYTDTQYF. The CDR3 DNA follows: TGTGCCTGCAGTTACACAGATACGCAGTATTTT.

This clonotype was counted a few times. The rearrangement joins TRBV20-1 to TRBJ2-5; 12 positions agree with TRBD2. V gave up 3 bases and J gave up 5 bases; unmatched junction bases: 10. The CDR3 has 16 residues. Germline-derived CDR1 and CDR2 are DFQATT and SNEGSKA (reference sequence). CDR3 protein: CSASRLAGGRMETQYF. CDR3 sequence (DNA): TGCAGTGCTAGTAGGCTAGCGGGGGGGCGTATGGAGACCCAGTACTTC.

The rearrangement links TRBV4-3 to TRBJ2-3, with a possible D match to TRBD2 (6 bases). Germline V lookup: CDR1 LGHNA, CDR2 YSLEER. The CDR3 is 14 amino acids. V gave up 1 base and J gave up 6 bases, with 11 bases separating them. The CDR3 DNA reads as TGCGCCAGCAGCCAAGGGACTACTCGGGATACGCAGTATTTT. Its translation: CASSQGTTRDTQYF.

This clonotype was seen more than once but under ten times. This chain connects TRBV6-2 or TRBV6-3 to TRBJ2-3; perhaps D is TRBD1 or TRBD2 (5 bases each). The CDR3 is 14 amino acids. Germline CDR1 MNHEY, CDR2 SVGEGT. Trimming removed 8 bases from V and 2 bases from J, with 14 bases in between. The CDR3 loop is CASVTERHTDTQYF. CDR3 DNA sequence: TGTGCCAGCGTGACAGAGCGGCACACAGATACGCAGTATTTT.

This clonotype was detected once. The chain uses TRBV5-1 and TRBJ1-4; D not certain. Germline CDR1 and CDR2: SGHRS and YFSETQ. This CDR3 is 15 amino acids long. V gave up 0 bases and J gave up 4 bases, with 10 bases separating them. The CDR3 DNA follows: TGCGCCAGCAGCTTGGAAAGGAATGATAATGAAAAACTGTTTTTT. Its protein product is CASSLERNDNEKLFF.

This chain uses TRBV15 with TRBJ1-5; D remains ambiguous. The CDR3 loop spans 16 amino acids. Germline CDR1 LNHNV, CDR2 YYDKDF (reference sequence). Deletions cut 0 bases from V and 1 base from J, with 10 bases between. CDR3 DNA sequence: TGTGCCACCAGCAGAGACGTCGGACGGAGCAATCAGCCCCAGCATTTT. Encoded protein: CATSRDVGRSNQPQHF. The entire variable domain, with the rest obtained from reference TRBV15 and TRBJ1-5, is as follows: DAMVIQNPRYQVTQFGKPVTLSCSQTLNHNVMYWYQQKSSQAPKLLFHYYDKDFNNEADTPDNFQSRRPNTSFCFLDIRSPGLGDTAMYLCATSRDVGRSNQPQHFGDGTRLSIL.

The chain employs TRBV7-2 and TRBJ1-2; D is unclear. The CDR3 is 16 amino acids. CDR1 and CDR2 from the germline V gene are SGHTA and FQGNSA. V was pared by 1 base and J by 8 bases, with 20 bases between. In nucleotides, the CDR3 is TGTGCCAGCAGCTTAGATGGAGAGCGAGCGGTCGGGGGCTACACCTTC. This sequence encodes CASSLDGERAVGGYTF.

This chain uses TRBV6-2 or TRBV6-3 with TRBJ1-2, with 10 bases lining up with TRBD1. Trimming cost V 0 bases and J 5 bases; bases outside gene matches: 6. The germline CDR1 and CDR2 sequences are MNHEY and SVGEGT. The CDR3 contains 16 residues. For the CDR3, the DNA is TGTGCCAGCAGTTACTCGGCGGGACAGGGGTATTATGGCTACACCTTC. This encodes CASSYSAGQGYYGYTF.

This clonotype was observed a few times. The chain couples TRBV12-3 or TRBV12-4 to TRBJ2-5; 11 nucleotides line up with TRBD1. The CDR3 runs 17 residues. V gave up 6 bases and J gave up 5 bases; unmatched junction bases: 14. The CDR3 bases are TGTGCCAGCAGCCTGTTCCGAAGGACAGGGGGCCTCGAGACCCAGTACTTC. Its protein is CASSLFRRTGGLETQYF.

The V and J genes are TRBV6-2 or TRBV6-3 and TRBJ2-1; the D is unclear. The CDR3 runs to 13 residues. The ends were cut back, 7 bases at V and 4 bases at J, with 11 bases in the middle. From germline, CDR1 is MNHEY and CDR2 SVGEGT. As DNA, the CDR3 is TGTGCCAGCACCTCTCCGAGGTACAATGAGCAGTTCTTC. This encodes CASTSPRYNEQFF.

The rearrangement joins TRBV27 to TRBJ2-1; D gene unclear. The CDR3 spans 13 residues. Germline CDR1 reads MNHEY; CDR2 reads SMNVEV (reference sequence). Trimming removed 6 bases from V and 4 bases from J, with 10 bases in between. The CDR3 is CASRSGSYNEQFF. As DNA, the CDR3 is TGTGCCAGCAGATCGGGTTCTTACAATGAGCAGTTCTTC.